Listed below are T cell receptor beta chains from one sample, sequenced in a study of shared clonotypes between healthy human individuals. The protocol was immunoSEQ multiplex PCR, while the TCRdb copy is restricted to in-frame clones and leaves out a portion. The sample holds over 2,000,000 clones, 80% to 95% seen once. Sequenced material: naive CD8+ T cells from PBMCs. Receptors originate from a man between 18 and 29 years old in good health. Some clones in this sample may be carry-over from other donors' samples. The CDR3 runs from the conserved cysteine through the conserved F or W. The order of the fields is V gene, clone size, D gene, J gene, CDR3 protein, CDR3 DNA. D genes are given only for firm matches. Clone sizes are given selectively: once, few, many, or a class where the clone is expanded.

V: TRBV7-9; size: -; D: -; J: TRBJ2-7; CDR3: CASSSRQVVYEQYF; DNA: TGTGCCAGCAGCTCCCGACAGGTCGTCTACGAGCAGTACTTC
V: TRBV28; size: -; D: -; J: TRBJ2-7; CDR3: CASSPTFRGRLEQYF; DNA: TGTGCCAGCAGTCCTACGTTTCGAGGACGCCTGGAGCAGTACTTC
V: TRBV19; size: -; D: -; J: TRBJ2-1; CDR3: CASRTSTEQFF; DNA: TGTGCCAGTAGAACTAGTACTGAGCAGTTCTTC
V: TRBV10-3; size: -; D: -; J: TRBJ2-1; CDR3: CAISESGIAGGTSNEQFF; DNA: TGTGCCATCAGTGAGTCGGGCATCGCGGGTGGGACCTCCAATGAGCAGTTCTTC
V: TRBV13; size: -; D: -; J: TRBJ2-5; CDR3: CASSLPTQPETQYF; DNA: TGTGCCAGCAGCCTCCCGACGCAGCCAGAGACCCAGTACTTC
V: TRBV7-3; size: -; D: -; J: TRBJ2-3; CDR3: CASSLAGSADTQYF; DNA: TGTGCCAGCAGCTTGGCGGGGTCCGCAGATACGCAGTATTTT
V: TRBV7-9; size: -; D: -; J: TRBJ1-4; CDR3: CASSDPGLNEKLFF; DNA: TGTGCCAGCAGTGACCCGGGTTTAAACGAAAAACTGTTTTTT
V: TRBV7-9; size: -; D: -; J: TRBJ1-1; CDR3: CASKARLMNTEAFF; DNA: TGTGCCAGCAAAGCACGGCTCATGAACACTGAAGCTTTCTTT
V: TRBV6-5; size: -; D: TRBD1; J: TRBJ2-7; CDR3: CASSYDRGYEQYF; DNA: TGTGCCAGCAGTTATGACAGGGGGTACGAGCAGTACTTC
V: TRBV5-1; size: -; D: TRBD1; J: TRBJ2-7; CDR3: CASSPGQVPYEQYF; DNA: TGCGCCAGCAGCCCCGGACAGGTCCCCTACGAGCAGTACTTC
V: TRBV7-9; size: -; D: -; J: TRBJ2-1; CDR3: CASSVWLGAEQFF; DNA: TGTGCCAGCAGCGTTTGGTTGGGCGCAGAACAGTTCTTC
V: TRBV2; size: -; D: TRBD2; J: TRBJ2-7; CDR3: CAIIAGTYEQYF; DNA: TGTGCCATAATAGCGGGAACCTACGAGCAGTACTTC
V: TRBV4-3; size: -; D: -; J: TRBJ2-5; CDR3: CASSGERKPQETQYF; DNA: TGCGCCAGCAGCGGAGAAAGAAAGCCCCAGGAGACCCAGTACTTC
V: TRBV9; size: -; D: -; J: TRBJ2-2; CDR3: CASHDGGTGELFF; DNA: TGTGCCAGCCACGATGGGGGCACCGGGGAGCTGTTTTTT
V: TRBV29-1; size: few; D: TRBD1; J: TRBJ1-1; CDR3: CSVDRGRNTEAFF; DNA: TGCAGCGTCGACAGGGGGCGAAACACTGAAGCTTTCTTT
V: TRBV10-3; size: -; D: TRBD2; J: TRBJ2-3; CDR3: CAIKGTSGTTDTQYF; DNA: TGTGCCATCAAAGGGACTAGCGGGACCACAGATACGCAGTATTTT
V: TRBV6-1; size: -; D: -; J: TRBJ1-4; CDR3: CASSARDRSSHEKLFF; DNA: TGTGCCAGCAGTGCACGTGACAGGTCGAGTCATGAAAAACTGTTTTTT
V: TRBV15; size: -; D: -; J: TRBJ2-7; CDR3: CATSQSVAYEQYF; DNA: TGTGCCACGTCCCAGTCAGTCGCCTACGAGCAGTACTTC
V: TRBV9; size: -; D: -; J: TRBJ2-2; CDR3: CASSVARLAPNTGELFF; DNA: TGTGCCAGCAGCGTAGCCCGCCTAGCGCCGAACACCGGGGAGCTGTTTTTT
V: TRBV7-6; size: -; D: -; J: TRBJ2-2; CDR3: CASSQLGERQDVGELFF; DNA: TGTGCCAGCAGCCAACTGGGTGAGCGACAAGATGTCGGGGAGCTGTTTTTT
V: TRBV27; size: -; D: TRBD2; J: TRBJ2-3; CDR3: CASTTSAGLAGGYTDTQYF; DNA: TGTGCCAGCACCACTTCGGCGGGACTAGCGGGAGGGTACACAGATACGCAGTATTTT
V: TRBV11-2; size: medium-sized; D: -; J: TRBJ2-5; CDR3: CASSLESETQYF; DNA: TGTGCCAGCAGCTTAGAATCTGAGACCCAGTACTTC
V: TRBV9; size: once; D: TRBD1; J: TRBJ2-7; CDR3: CASSAQGTDYEQYF; DNA: TGTGCCAGCAGCGCCCAAGGGACAGACTACGAGCAGTACTTC
V: TRBV19; size: -; D: -; J: TRBJ1-2; CDR3: CASSPRASRAVEYGYTF; DNA: TGTGCCAGTAGTCCGCGGGCCAGCAGAGCTGTCGAGTATGGCTACACCTTC
V: TRBV9; size: -; D: -; J: TRBJ1-2; CDR3: CASSPTYNYGYTF; DNA: TGTGCCAGCAGCCCCACTTATAACTATGGCTACACCTTC
V: TRBV28; size: few; D: -; J: TRBJ1-1; CDR3: CASSFRTEMNTEAFF; DNA: TGTGCCAGCAGTTTCCGGACAGAGATGAACACTGAAGCTTTCTTT
V: TRBV21-1; size: -; D: -; J: TRBJ2-1; CDR3: CASSFRGATVPYNEQFF; DNA: TGTGCCAGCAGCTTCCGGGGGGCCACAGTCCCCTACAATGAGCAGTTCTTC
V: TRBV29-1; size: -; D: -; J: TRBJ2-7; CDR3: CSVRGGTSYEQYF; DNA: TGCAGCGTTCGAGGGGGAACCTCCTACGAGCAGTACTTC
V: TRBV11-1; size: -; D: -; J: TRBJ2-7; CDR3: CASSPIPRYEQYF; DNA: TGTGCCAGCAGCCCCATTCCCCGCTACGAGCAGTACTTC
V: TRBV2; size: -; D: -; J: TRBJ2-2; CDR3: CASSEHGNTGELFF; DNA: TGTGCCAGCAGTGAGCACGGAAACACCGGGGAGCTGTTTTTT
V: TRBV28; size: -; D: TRBD2; J: TRBJ2-3; CDR3: CAHSPLLAATTDTQYF; DNA: TGTGCCCATTCCCCCCTTCTAGCGGCCACCACAGATACGCAGTATTTT
V: TRBV27; size: -; D: TRBD1; J: TRBJ2-1; CDR3: CASSGAGGGNEQFF; DNA: TGTGCCAGCAGTGGGGCAGGGGGTGGCAATGAGCAGTTCTTC
V: TRBV9; size: -; D: TRBD2; J: TRBJ2-1; CDR3: CASSVTAGDYNEQFF; DNA: TGTGCCAGCAGCGTAACAGCGGGAGACTACAATGAGCAGTTCTTC
V: TRBV28; size: once; D: -; J: TRBJ1-1; CDR3: CASSIRGITEAFF; DNA: TGTGCCAGCAGTATTCGGGGGATAACTGAAGCTTTCTTT
V: TRBV5-6; size: -; D: TRBD1; J: TRBJ1-2; CDR3: CASSLGTGIWGYTF; DNA: TGTGCCAGCAGCTTGGGGACAGGCATTTGGGGCTACACCTTC
V: TRBV19; size: -; D: -; J: TRBJ1-5; CDR3: CASSYAVNNQPQHF; DNA: TGTGCCAGTAGTTACGCAGTGAACAATCAGCCCCAGCATTTT
V: TRBV29-1; size: -; D: TRBD2; J: TRBJ2-3; CDR3: CSVDAMTSGEFTDTQYF; DNA: TGCAGCGTTGATGCTATGACTAGCGGGGAGTTCACAGATACGCAGTATTTT
V: TRBV4-3; size: -; D: TRBD2; J: TRBJ2-4; CDR3: CASSQGLAGGPVDIQYF; DNA: TGCGCCAGCAGCCAGGGACTAGCGGGAGGGCCGGTAGACATTCAGTACTTC
V: TRBV7-9; size: -; D: TRBD1; J: TRBJ1-1; CDR3: CASSSGTGGLNTEAFF; DNA: TGTGCCAGCAGTTCCGGGACAGGGGGCCTGAACACTGAAGCTTTCTTT
V: TRBV4-3; size: -; D: -; J: TRBJ1-5; CDR3: CASSQDMYDQPQHF; DNA: TGCGCCAGCAGCCAAGATATGTACGATCAGCCCCAGCATTTT
V: TRBV27; size: -; D: -; J: TRBJ2-7; CDR3: CASSPTTQPYEQYF; DNA: TGTGCCAGCAGTCCGACGACTCAGCCGTACGAGCAGTACTTC
V: TRBV7-8; size: -; D: TRBD2; J: TRBJ2-3; CDR3: CASRETSASTDTQYF; DNA: TGTGCCAGCAGGGAGACTAGCGCTAGCACAGATACGCAGTATTTT
V: TRBV7-9; size: -; D: -; J: TRBJ2-1; CDR3: CASSARLGYRANEQFF; DNA: TGTGCCAGCAGCGCGAGGTTGGGGTACAGGGCGAATGAGCAGTTCTTC
V: TRBV10-3; size: -; D: -; J: TRBJ2-5; CDR3: CAISEFSGVGETQYF; DNA: TGTGCCATCAGTGAGTTTTCGGGAGTGGGGGAGACCCAGTACTTC
V: TRBV7-8; size: -; D: -; J: TRBJ2-7; CDR3: CASSSTGRSPSIEQYF; DNA: TGTGCCAGCAGCTCCACCGGGAGATCCCCTTCAATCGAGCAGTACTTC
V: TRBV5-1; size: -; D: -; J: TRBJ2-7; CDR3: CASSSPSIEQYF; DNA: TGCGCCAGCAGCTCCCCCTCCATCGAGCAGTACTTC
V: TRBV9; size: once; D: -; J: TRBJ1-2; CDR3: CASSVDVGPNYGYTF; DNA: TGTGCCAGCAGCGTAGATGTAGGACCTAACTATGGCTACACCTTC
V: TRBV25-1; size: once; D: -; J: TRBJ2-2; CDR3: CASSEYGRINTGELFF; DNA: TGTGCCAGCAGTGAATATGGACGCATAAACACCGGGGAGCTGTTTTTT
V: TRBV4-1; size: -; D: TRBD2; J: TRBJ2-5; CDR3: CASSQDPSGRVGETQYF; DNA: TGCGCCAGCAGCCAAGATCCTAGCGGGAGAGTCGGAGAGACCCAGTACTTC
V: TRBV9; size: -; D: -; J: TRBJ1-1; CDR3: CASSGGVSMNTEAFF; DNA: TGTGCCAGCAGCGGAGGTGTTTCCATGAACACTGAAGCTTTCTTT
V: TRBV19; size: -; D: -; J: TRBJ1-5; CDR3: CASSGRWGNQPQHF; DNA: TGTGCCAGTAGTGGACGGTGGGGCAATCAGCCCCAGCATTTT
V: TRBV5-1; size: -; D: TRBD2; J: TRBJ2-7; CDR3: CASSPSLAGLGYEQYF; DNA: TGCGCCAGCAGCCCTTCTCTAGCGGGACTAGGGTACGAGCAGTACTTC
V: TRBV9; size: -; D: -; J: TRBJ2-7; CDR3: CASSLGGSTYEQYF; DNA: TGTGCCAGCAGCTTAGGGGGGAGCACCTACGAGCAGTACTTC
V: TRBV19; size: -; D: TRBD2; J: TRBJ2-7; CDR3: CASRDGRATEQYF; DNA: TGTGCCAGTAGGGACGGGAGGGCTACCGAGCAGTACTTC